Each of the 27 T cell receptor beta chains below was sequenced from the same sample in a study of blood T cell repertoires in COVID-19. Repertoires were generated with immunoSEQ multiplex PCR, while TCRdb's copy carries only in-frame clones and drops some. The top ten clones hold under 7% of a sample with under 200,000 clones, approximately 85% of them seen once. The specimen was peripheral blood. These receptors were obtained from a woman aged 50 to 60 with COVID-19, enrolled during active disease.

The rearrangement joins TRBV6-4 to TRBJ1-1, with D possibly TRBD1 on 6 matching bases. V gave up 0 bases and J gave up 4 bases, with 9 bases separating them. The CDR3 runs to 14 residues. Germline CDR1 and CDR2: MRHNA and SNTAGT. Here the CDR3 reads CASSDSNRATEAFF. CDR3 nucleotides: TGTGCCAGCAGTGACTCGAACAGGGCCACTGAAGCTTTCTTT.

The gene calls are TRBV23-1 and TRBJ1-1; TRBD1 matches at 8 bases. TRBV23-1 is annotated as an ORF whose role is uncertain. After removal of 5 bases from V and 4 bases from J, the junction contained 9 bases not matched to a gene. The CDR3 contains 15 residues. DNA of the CDR3: TGCGCCAGCAGTTACCGACAGGGGAGCCGCACTGAAGCTTTCTTT. Amino acid sequence: CASSYRQGSRTEAFF.

This rearrangement joins TRBV7-2 to TRBJ2-3, with D possibly TRBD1 on 5 matching bases. Germline V gene data show CDR1 as SGHTA and CDR2 as FQGNSA. V was clipped by 0 bases and J by 6 bases, with 10 bases between them. The CDR3 is 14 amino acids. The CDR3 DNA reads as TGTGCCAGCAGCTTAGCAGGGGCAGGGGATACGCAGTATTTT. Protein sequence: CASSLAGAGDTQYF.

The gene calls are TRBV7-9 and TRBJ2-1, with D perhaps matching TRBD2 (5 bases). Germline CDR1 SEHNR, CDR2 FQNEAQ (reference sequence). V dropped 1 base and J dropped 10 bases, with 17 bases sitting between them. The CDR3 is 15 residues long. The CDR3 protein is CASSLDYRSGLEQFF. The CDR3 region has the DNA TGTGCCAGCAGCTTAGACTATCGCAGCGGATTAGAGCAGTTCTTC.

The chain carries TRBV4-1 and TRBJ2-7, with TRBD1 matching 9 bases. The J segment lost 4 bases and the V segment lost 4 bases, leaving 8 bases of the junction unmatched. Germline V gene sequence: CDR1 MGHRA, CDR2 YSYEKL. The CDR3 consists of 15 residues. CDR3 sequence reads: CASSRTGGAFYEQYF. In nucleotides, the CDR3 is TGCGCCAGCAGCCGAACAGGGGGCGCGTTTTACGAGCAGTACTTC.

The chain carries TRBV7-9 and TRBJ1-4; 11 bases line up with TRBD1. Per the germline V gene, CDR1 is SEHNR and CDR2 is FQNEAQ (reference sequence). This CDR3 has 14 residues. Unmatched junction bases numbered 5, after V lost 6 bases and J lost 8 bases. The DNA for the CDR3 is TGTGCCAGCAGTCCCGGGACAGGGGGAGAAAAACTGTTTTTT. This sequence encodes CASSPGTGGEKLFF.

This clone was recorded only once. CDR3 region: CAISSGTGGSNTEAFF. CDR3 in DNA: TGTGCCATCAGTTCCGGGACAGGGGGCTCGAACACTGAAGCTTTCTTT. The chain couples TRBV10-3 to TRBJ1-1, with 12 positions matching TRBD1. Germline CDR1 ENHRY, CDR2 SYGVKD. The length of the CDR3 is 16 residues. After removal of 5 bases from V and 1 base from J, the junction contained 5 bases not matched to a gene.

The V and J genes are TRBV6-5 and TRBJ2-2, with 7 bases lining up with TRBD1. J gave up 3 bases and V 9 bases, and 7 bases lay outside the gene matches. Germline-derived CDR1 and CDR2 are MNHEY and SVGAGI. The CDR3 spans 14 residues. The CDR3 is CASLTGWYTGELFF. The CDR3 DNA reads as TGTGCCAGTCTGACAGGGTGGTACACCGGGGAGCTGTTTTTT.

V is TRBV19 and J is TRBJ1-2, with D unresolved. V lost 6 bases to trimming and J lost 3 bases, with 11 bases between them. The length of the CDR3 is 13 residues. Germline CDR1 LNHDA, CDR2 SQIVND (reference sequence). The CDR3 DNA sequence: TGTGCCAGTAGGGAGGCAGGAGACTATGGCTACACCTTC. This codes for CASREAGDYGYTF. The entire variable domain, with the rest obtained from reference TRBV19 and TRBJ1-2, is as follows: DGGITQSPKYLFRKEGQNVTLSCEQNLNHDAMYWYRQDPGQGLRLIYYSQIVNDFQKGDIAEGYSVSREKKESFPLTVTSAQKNPTAFYLCASREAGDYGYTFGSGTRLTVV.

The rearrangement links TRBV30 to TRBJ2-3, with 7 bases fitting TRBD1. V dropped 2 bases and J dropped 7; count of bases not matched to a gene: 6. The CDR3 extends over 13 amino acids. Germline V CDR1 and CDR2: GTSNPN, SVGIG (reference sequence). CDR3 residues: CAWSYHRGNTQYF. The DNA for the CDR3 is TGTGCCTGGAGTTACCACAGGGGAAATACGCAGTATTTT.

This clone showed up just a few times. This sequence joins TRBV6-2 or TRBV6-3 and TRBJ1-5; 8 positions match TRBD1. This CDR3 is 15 amino acids long. Trimming at V came to 4 bases and at J to 2 bases, leaving 4 bases not matched to a gene. From germline, CDR1 is MNHEY and CDR2 SVGEGT. As DNA, the CDR3 is TGTGCCAGCAGTTTCGACAGGGGAGGCAATCAGCCCCAGCATTTT. As protein: CASSFDRGGNQPQHF.

The V call is TRBV7-2, the J call TRBJ2-2; tentatively, D is TRBD2 (5 bases). The CDR3 totals 15 residues. CDR1 and CDR2 (germline): SGHTA, FQGNSA. Trimming shortened V by 1 base and J by 1 base, and 7 bases separated the two germline ends. CDR3 sequence (DNA): TGTGCCAGCAGCTTAGTAGCGATGAACACCGGGGAGCTGTTTTTT. Protein product: CASSLVAMNTGELFF.

This sequence joins TRBV30 and TRBJ1-1, with a possible D match to TRBD1 (5 bases). In germline, CDR1 is GTSNPN, CDR2 SVGIG (reference sequence). This CDR3 comprises 14 residues. Trimming pared 4 bases from V and 5 bases from J, leaving 17 bases between. The DNA of the CDR3 is TGTGCCTGGACGATTTCGGACATCGGGACTGAAGCTTTCTTT. Protein product: CAWTISDIGTEAFF.

This chain links TRBV14 with TRBJ2-1, with D possibly TRBD2 on 5 matching bases. Trimming stripped 2 bases from V and 4 bases from J, with 12 bases between. CDR1 and CDR2 from the germline V gene are SGHDN and FVKESK. This CDR3 contains 15 residues. CDR3 protein: CASSQRGGGYNEQFF. CDR3 bases: TGTGCCAGCAGCCAAAGAGGAGGAGGATACAATGAGCAGTTCTTC.

The chain uses TRBV28 and TRBJ1-1; maybe TRBD1 (5 bases). The germline V gene has CDR1 MDHEN and CDR2 SYDVKM. CDR3 size: 13 residues. Trimming removed 3 bases at V and 6 bases at J, with 11 bases between. CDR3 DNA sequence: TGTGCCAGCAGTTTGGGGGGGTTCGCTGAAGCTTTCTTT. This codes for CASSLGGFAEAFF.

The V call is TRBV7-6, the J call TRBJ2-7, with D possibly being TRBD2 (5 bases). This CDR3 contains 15 residues. Germline V gives CDR1 SGHVS, CDR2 FNYEAQ. The V and J ends lost 4 bases and 4 bases respectively, with 17 bases between them. The CDR3 nucleotides are TGTGCCAGCAGCTGGGGAGAAGGACTTAGGTACGAGCAGTACTTC. Amino acids: CASSWGEGLRYEQYF.

This clone was observed once. The chain uses TRBV19 and TRBJ1-1; no definite D call. The germline V gene encodes CDR1 LNHDA and CDR2 SQIVND (reference sequence). Trimming shortened V by 4 bases and J by 5 bases, and 11 bases separated the two germline ends. The CDR3 totals 13 residues. The CDR3 DNA is TGTGCCAGTAGTACCCAAGTACGGACTGAAGCTTTCTTT. Residues: CASSTQVRTEAFF.

The chain is built from TRBV10-2 and TRBJ2-5; 9 bases are shared with TRBD1. CDR3 length: 16 residues. Germline CDR1 reads WSHSY; CDR2 reads SAAADI. Germline trimming cut 9 bases from V and 4 bases from J; bases unmatched to any gene: 15. The CDR3 DNA follows: TGCGCCAGTGAAGGGTGGGACAGGGAGGTCGGAGAGACCCAGTACTTC. It yields the protein CASEGWDREVGETQYF.

V gene TRBV30 combines with J gene TRBJ1-2; no definite D call. V was shortened by 3 bases and J by 3 bases, with 11 bases between the two germline ends. The CDR3 runs 13 residues. Germline V gives CDR1 GTSNPN, CDR2 SVGIG (reference sequence). Here the CDR3 reads CAWSPGLDYGYTF. For the CDR3, the DNA is TGTGCCTGGAGCCCGGGATTAGACTATGGCTACACCTTC.

CDR3 in DNA: TGTGCCTGGAGTGTTGGACAGGGGGCCTATGGCTACACCTTC. Its protein is CAWSVGQGAYGYTF. The chain has TRBV30 and TRBJ1-2, with 11 positions matching TRBD1. V lost 0 bases and J lost 4; bases outside the gene matches: 1. The germline V gene encodes CDR1 GTSNPN and CDR2 SVGIG (reference sequence). The CDR3 contains 14 residues.

V is TRBV19 and J is TRBJ1-5, with 12 bases fitting TRBD1. V was clipped by 0 bases and J by 7 bases; unmatched bases: 4. This CDR3 region has 16 residues. Germline CDR1 reads LNHDA; CDR2 reads SQIVND (reference sequence). The CDR3 sequence: CASSIEGQGAKQPQHF. The CDR3 DNA follows: TGTGCCAGTAGTATAGAGGGACAGGGGGCAAAGCAGCCCCAGCATTTT.

V usage is TRBV28 and J usage is TRBJ2-7, with 9 bases that match TRBD1. The V segment lost 6 bases and the J segment 5 bases; nucleotides outside the gene matches: 11. The CDR3 is made up of 15 amino acids. Germline CDR1 MDHEN, CDR2 SYDVKM. This chain's CDR3 is CASRPTGTGIHEQYF. CDR3 sequence (DNA): TGTGCCAGCAGACCAACCGGGACAGGGATCCACGAGCAGTACTTC.

V gene TRBV28 combines with J gene TRBJ2-2; TRBD2 agrees at 11 bases. J gave up 0 bases and V 11 bases, and 8 bases lay outside the gene matches. The CDR3 is 16 amino acids. Per the germline V gene, CDR1 is MDHEN and CDR2 is SYDVKM. The CDR3 is CASTSGGATNTGELFF. CDR3 in DNA: TGTGCCTCCACTAGCGGGGGCGCCACGAACACCGGGGAGCTGTTTTTT.

The V gene is TRBV4-1, the J gene TRBJ2-1; the match to TRBD2 covers 10 bases. The V gene end was trimmed by 0 bases and the J gene end by 8 bases; junction bases not matched to a gene: 10. The CDR3 is 17 residues long. Germline V gene lookup returns CDR1 MGHRA and CDR2 YSYEKL. The CDR3 bases are TGCGCCAGCAGCCAAGATGTTGAGCGGGGGGGCAGGGATGAGCAGTTCTTC. It specifies CASSQDVERGGRDEQFF.

DNA for the CDR3: TGCGCCAGCAGCCAAGTGTGGGGGGATAAGTACGAGCAGTACTTC. It is translated as CASSQVWGDKYEQYF. The chain links TRBV4-1 to TRBJ2-7; possible D gene TRBD2, 6 bases. This CDR3 comprises 15 residues. With 1 base removed from V and 4 bases from J, the gap between germline ends came to 14 bases. CDR1 MGHRA and CDR2 YSYEKL come from the germline V gene.

The V gene is TRBV2, the J gene TRBJ2-3; no reliable D call. Germline lookup yields CDR1 SNHLY and CDR2 FYNNEI. This CDR3 is built from 12 residues. Trimming removed 5 bases at V and 4 bases at J, with 7 bases between. CDR3 nucleotides: TGTGCCAGCAGTATTAGCTCAGATACGCAGTATTTT. Its translation: CASSISSDTQYF.

The V and J genes are TRBV6-5 and TRBJ1-1; tentatively, D is TRBD1 (5 bases). V was clipped by 2 bases and J by 4 bases, with 14 bases between them. The CDR3 consists of 15 residues. Germline V gene lookup returns CDR1 MNHEY and CDR2 SVGAGI. The CDR3 here is CASSYGARVTTEAFF. The CDR3 DNA is TGTGCCAGCAGTTACGGGGCCAGGGTGACCACTGAAGCTTTCTTT.